This T cell receptor (beta chain) derives from a study of T cells after yellow fever vaccination. The trim removed 5 bases at V and 7 bases at J, leaving 13 bases unmatched. The CDR3 spans 15 residues. Germline loops: CDR1 SGHTA, CDR2 FQGNSA. In TCRdb, the 5' RACE reads were re-called with MiXCR into one record per CDR3 protein. The sample has hundreds of thousands of distinct CDR3 sequences; 12% are singletons. The clonotype comes from a young man who received the YFV17D yellow fever vaccine. This specimen was PBMCs, taken on the day of the yellow fever booster vaccination. This chain links TRBV7-2 with TRBJ1-2, with TRBD1 matching over 7 bases. The CDR3 region is CASSLQGTVGIGYTF. The CDR3 DNA sequence: TGTGCCAGCAGCCTCCAGGGGACAGTGGGTATTGGCTACACCTTC.